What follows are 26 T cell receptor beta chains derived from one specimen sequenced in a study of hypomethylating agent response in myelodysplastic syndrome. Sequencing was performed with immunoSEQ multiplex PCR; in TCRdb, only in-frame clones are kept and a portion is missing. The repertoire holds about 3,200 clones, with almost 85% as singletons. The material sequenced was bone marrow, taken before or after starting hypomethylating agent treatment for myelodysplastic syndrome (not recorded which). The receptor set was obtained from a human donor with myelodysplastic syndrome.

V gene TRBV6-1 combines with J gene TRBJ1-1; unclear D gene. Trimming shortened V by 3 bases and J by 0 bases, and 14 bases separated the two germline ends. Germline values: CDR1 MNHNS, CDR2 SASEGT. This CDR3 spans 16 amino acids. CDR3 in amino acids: CASSDPRLPMNTEAFF. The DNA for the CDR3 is TGTGCCAGCAGTGATCCGCGTCTGCCTATGAACACTGAAGCTTTCTTT.

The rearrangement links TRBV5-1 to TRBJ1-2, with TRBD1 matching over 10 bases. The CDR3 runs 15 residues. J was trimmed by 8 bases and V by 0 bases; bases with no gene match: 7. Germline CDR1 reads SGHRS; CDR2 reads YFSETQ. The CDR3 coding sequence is TGCGCCAGCAGCTTGGTACCGACAGGGGGCAGAGGCTACACCTTC. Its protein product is CASSLVPTGGRGYTF.

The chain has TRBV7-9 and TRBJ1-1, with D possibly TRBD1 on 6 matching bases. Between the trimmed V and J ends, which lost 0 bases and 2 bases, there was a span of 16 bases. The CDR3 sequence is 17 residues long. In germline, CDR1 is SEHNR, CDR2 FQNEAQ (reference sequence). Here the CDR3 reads CASSLALGGASNTEAFF. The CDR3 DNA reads TGTGCCAGCAGCTTAGCCCTCGGGGGGGCGAGCAACACTGAAGCTTTCTTT.

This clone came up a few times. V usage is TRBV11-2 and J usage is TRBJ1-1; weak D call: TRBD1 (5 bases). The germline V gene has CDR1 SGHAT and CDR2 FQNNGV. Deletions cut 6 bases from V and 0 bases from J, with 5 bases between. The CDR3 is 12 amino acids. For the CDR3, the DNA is TGTGCCAGCAGGGGACTGAACACTGAAGCTTTCTTT. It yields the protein CASRGLNTEAFF. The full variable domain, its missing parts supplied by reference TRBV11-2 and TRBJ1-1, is EAGVAQSPRYKIIEKRQSVAFWCNPISGHATLYWYQQILGQGPKLLIQFQNNGVVDDSQLPKDRFSAERLKGVDSTLKIQPAKLEDSAVYLCASRGLNTEAFFGQGTRLTVV.

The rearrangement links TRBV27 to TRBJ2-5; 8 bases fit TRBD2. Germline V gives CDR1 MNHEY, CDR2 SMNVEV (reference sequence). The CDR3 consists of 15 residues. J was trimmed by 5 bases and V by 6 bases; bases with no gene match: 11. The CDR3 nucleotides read TGTGCCAGCAGCTTTTCCGGGAGGGCCGGGGAGACCCAGTACTTC. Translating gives CASSFSGRAGETQYF.

CDR3 DNA: TGTGCCAGCAGCGAACTGACTAGCGGGGCTGGGGATGAGCAGTTCTTC. This codes for CASSELTSGAGDEQFF. The V and J genes are TRBV4-2 and TRBJ2-1, with 11 bases matching TRBD2. Germline CDR1 and CDR2: LGHNA and YNFKEQ. There are 16 residues in the CDR3. V gave up 5 bases and J gave up 8 bases; unmatched junction bases: 11.

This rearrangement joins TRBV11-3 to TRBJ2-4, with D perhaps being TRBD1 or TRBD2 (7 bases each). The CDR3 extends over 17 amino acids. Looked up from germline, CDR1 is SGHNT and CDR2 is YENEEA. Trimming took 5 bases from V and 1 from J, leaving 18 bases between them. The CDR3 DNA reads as TGTGCCAGCAGCCTAACCCAGGGGGGGACGGCCAAAAACATTCAGTACTTC. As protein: CASSLTQGGTAKNIQYF.

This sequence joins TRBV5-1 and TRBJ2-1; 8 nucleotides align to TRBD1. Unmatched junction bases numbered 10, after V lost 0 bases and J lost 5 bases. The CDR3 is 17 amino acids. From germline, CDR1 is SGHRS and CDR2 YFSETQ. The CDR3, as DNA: TGCGCCAGCAGCTTGGACAGGGGGATAGGTGTTAACAATGAGCAGTTCTTC. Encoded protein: CASSLDRGIGVNNEQFF.

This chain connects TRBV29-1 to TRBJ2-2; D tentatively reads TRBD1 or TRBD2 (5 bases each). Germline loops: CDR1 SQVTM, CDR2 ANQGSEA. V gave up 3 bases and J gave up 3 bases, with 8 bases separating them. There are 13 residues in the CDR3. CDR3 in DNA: TGCAGCGTTGACTGGGGGTACACCGGGGAGCTGTTTTTT. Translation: CSVDWGYTGELFF.

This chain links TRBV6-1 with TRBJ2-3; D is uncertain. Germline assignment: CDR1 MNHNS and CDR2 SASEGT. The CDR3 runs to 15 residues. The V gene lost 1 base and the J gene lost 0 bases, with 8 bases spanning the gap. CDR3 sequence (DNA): TGTGCCAGCAGTGAAGTCGCACACAGCACAGATACGCAGTATTTT. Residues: CASSEVAHSTDTQYF.

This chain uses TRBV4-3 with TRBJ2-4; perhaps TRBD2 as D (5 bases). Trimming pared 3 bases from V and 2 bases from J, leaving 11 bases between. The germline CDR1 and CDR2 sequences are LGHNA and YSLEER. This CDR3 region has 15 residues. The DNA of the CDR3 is TGCGCCAGCAGCCAGAACCGAGGGACCAAAAACATTCAGTACTTC. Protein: CASSQNRGTKNIQYF.

As DNA, the CDR3 is TGTGCCAGCAGTTTATATAGGGGGGGGGCTGAAGCTTTCTTT. The encoded protein is CASSLYRGGAEAFF. V and J are TRBV27 and TRBJ1-1; tentative D call: TRBD1 (6 bases). Per germline, CDR1 MNHEY and CDR2 SMNVEV (reference sequence). The CDR3 is 14 amino acids. With 1 base removed from V and 6 bases from J, the gap between germline ends came to 12 bases.

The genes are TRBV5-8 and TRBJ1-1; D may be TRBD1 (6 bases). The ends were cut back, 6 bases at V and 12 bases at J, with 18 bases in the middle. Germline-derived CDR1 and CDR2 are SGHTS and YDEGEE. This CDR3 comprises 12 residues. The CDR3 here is CASTPLGGSTFF. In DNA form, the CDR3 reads TGTGCCAGCACCCCTTTAGGGGGTTCGACTTTCTTT.

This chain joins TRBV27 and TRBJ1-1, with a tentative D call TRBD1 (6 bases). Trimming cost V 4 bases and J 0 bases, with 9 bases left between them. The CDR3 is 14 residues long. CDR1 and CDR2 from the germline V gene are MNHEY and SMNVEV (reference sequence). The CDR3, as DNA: TGTGCCAGCAGTTATCAGGGGATGAACACTGAAGCTTTCTTT. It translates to CASSYQGMNTEAFF.

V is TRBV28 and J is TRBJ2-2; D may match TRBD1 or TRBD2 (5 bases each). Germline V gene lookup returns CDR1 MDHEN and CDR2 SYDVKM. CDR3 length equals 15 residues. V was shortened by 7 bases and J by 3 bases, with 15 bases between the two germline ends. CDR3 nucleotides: TGTGCCAGCACTCGCGCAGGGCGGGACACCGGGGAGCTGTTTTTT. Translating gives CASTRAGRDTGELFF.

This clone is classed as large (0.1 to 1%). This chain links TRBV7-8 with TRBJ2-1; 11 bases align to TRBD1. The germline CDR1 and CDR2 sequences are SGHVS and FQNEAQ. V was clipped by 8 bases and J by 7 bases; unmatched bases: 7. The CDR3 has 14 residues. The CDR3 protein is CASSGTGGWNEQFF. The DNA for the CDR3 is TGTGCCAGCTCGGGGACAGGGGGTTGGAATGAGCAGTTCTTC.

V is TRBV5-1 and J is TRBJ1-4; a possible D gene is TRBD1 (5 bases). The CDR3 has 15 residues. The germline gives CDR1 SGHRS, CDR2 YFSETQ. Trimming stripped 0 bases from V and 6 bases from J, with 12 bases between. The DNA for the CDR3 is TGCGCCAGCAGCTTGGCGGTGGGGGGAGATGAAAAACTGTTTTTT. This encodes CASSLAVGGDEKLFF. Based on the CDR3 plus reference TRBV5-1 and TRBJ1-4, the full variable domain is KAGVTQTPRYLIKTRGQQVTLSCSPISGHRSVSWYQQTPGQGLQFLFEYFSETQRNKGNFPGRFSGRQFSNSRSEMNVSTLELGDSALYLCASSLAVGGDEKLFFGSGTQLSVL.

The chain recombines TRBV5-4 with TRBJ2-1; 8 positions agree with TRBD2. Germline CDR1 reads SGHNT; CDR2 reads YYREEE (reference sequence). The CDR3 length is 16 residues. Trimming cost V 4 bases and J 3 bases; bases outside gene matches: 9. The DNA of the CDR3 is TGTGCCAGCAGCCGACTAAGCGGGAGTAACTACAATGAGCAGTTCTTC. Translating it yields CASSRLSGSNYNEQFF.

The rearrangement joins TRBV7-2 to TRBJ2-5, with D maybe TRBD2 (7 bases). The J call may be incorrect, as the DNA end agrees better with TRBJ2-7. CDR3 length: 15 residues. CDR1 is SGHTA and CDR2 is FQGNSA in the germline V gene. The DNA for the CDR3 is TGTGCCAGCAGCTCCTTGGTCGGGGGGCTTTACGAGCAGTACTTC. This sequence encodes CASSSLVGGLYEQYF.

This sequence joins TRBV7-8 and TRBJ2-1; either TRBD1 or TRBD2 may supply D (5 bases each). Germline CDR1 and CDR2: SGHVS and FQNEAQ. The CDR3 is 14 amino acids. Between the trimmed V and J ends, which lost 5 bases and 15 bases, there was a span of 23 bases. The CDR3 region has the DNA TGTGCCAGCAGCCGGACCGAGGGGTCATCGGGTGCGTTCTTC. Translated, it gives CASSRTEGSSGAFF.

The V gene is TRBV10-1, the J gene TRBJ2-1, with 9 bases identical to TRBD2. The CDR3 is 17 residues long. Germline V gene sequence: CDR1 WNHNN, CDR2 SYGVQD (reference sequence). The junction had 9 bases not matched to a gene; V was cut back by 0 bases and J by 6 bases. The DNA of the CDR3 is TGCGCCAGCAGTGAGTCTTTGGGTAGCGGGGGCCCCAATGAGCAGTTCTTC. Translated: CASSESLGSGGPNEQFF.

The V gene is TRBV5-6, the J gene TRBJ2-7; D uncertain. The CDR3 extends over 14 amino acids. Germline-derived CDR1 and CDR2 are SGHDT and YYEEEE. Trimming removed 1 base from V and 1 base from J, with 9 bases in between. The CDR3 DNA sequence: TGTGCCAGCAGCTTGATGGGGATTTCCTACGAGCAGTACTTC. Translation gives CASSLMGISYEQYF.

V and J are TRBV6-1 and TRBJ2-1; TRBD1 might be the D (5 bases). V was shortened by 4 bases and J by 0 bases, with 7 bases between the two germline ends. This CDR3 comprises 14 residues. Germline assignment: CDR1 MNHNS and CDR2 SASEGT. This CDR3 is CASSGGLSYNEQFF. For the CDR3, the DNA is TGTGCCAGCAGTGGGGGCCTCTCCTACAATGAGCAGTTCTTC.

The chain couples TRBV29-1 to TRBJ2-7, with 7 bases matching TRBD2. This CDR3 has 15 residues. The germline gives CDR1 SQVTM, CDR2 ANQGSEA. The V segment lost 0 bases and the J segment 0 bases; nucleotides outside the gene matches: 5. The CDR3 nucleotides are TGCAGCGTTGAAGAGGTTGGCGGGAGCTCCTACGAGCAGTACTTC. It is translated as CSVEEVGGSSYEQYF.

In DNA form, the CDR3 reads TGCGCCAGCAGCTCTACCCGGGGGGGAAACACCATATATTTT. Its protein is CASSSTRGGNTIYF. The rearrangement uses TRBV5-1 and TRBJ1-3; D perhaps matches TRBD1 (5 bases). Trimming cost V 3 bases and J 4 bases, with 11 bases left between them. The CDR3 is 14 residues long. Looked up from germline, CDR1 is SGHRS and CDR2 is YFSETQ.

The CDR3: CASSLTDGGNQPQHF. CDR3 in DNA: TGTGCCAGCAGCTTAACGGACGGCGGGAATCAGCCCCAGCATTTT. This sequence joins TRBV11-2 and TRBJ1-5; D gene unclear. The ends were cut back, 2 bases at V and 4 bases at J, with 12 bases in the middle. CDR3 length: 15 residues. The germline V gene has CDR1 SGHAT and CDR2 FQNNGV.